The TCR beta chain under discussion was sequenced for a study of identical twins. TCRdb recomputed calls from the 5' RACE reads with MiXCR, one row per CDR3 protein. The repertoire includes about 470,000 distinct CDR3 sequences, 20% to 30% of them detected once, and approximately 2.9% sits in the top ten. This clonotype has a handful of counts. These records were also assigned to another study, of T cells expressing NK-cell markers. This second study says: Sequencing covered eight donors, seven HCMV-seropositive and one seronegative. In a group of 5 to 7 donors, dominant NKG2C+ clonotypes represented about 1.0-7.5% of CD8+ T cells.

The sequencing input was CD4+ T cells sorted from blood. This TCR was recovered from a woman younger than 30 in good health.

The CDR3 DNA is TGTGCCATCAGTGGCGGGGCCGACACCGGGGAGCTGTTTTTT. Protein product: CAISGGADTGELFF. This chain connects TRBV10-3 to TRBJ2-2, with a tentative D call TRBD2 (6 bases). CDR3 size: 14 residues. V was trimmed by 4 bases and J by 3 bases, leaving 9 bases between them. The V gene's germline CDR1 is ENHRY and CDR2 SYGVKD.